This TCR beta chain originates from a study of cytotoxic CD8 clonotypes in ibrutinib-treated CLL. Germline V lookup: CDR1 MNHNY, CDR2 SVGAGI (reference sequence). Trimming took off 7 bases at V and 6 bases at J, with 15 bases between the two ends. The CDR3 spans 14 residues. The protocol was immunoSEQ multiplex PCR, while the TCRdb copy is restricted to in-frame clones and leaves out a portion. The top ten hold roughly 7.6% of the sample, which has roughly 23,000 clones, around 80% seen once. This TCR was recovered from a human donor with chronic lymphocytic leukemia. This rearrangement joins TRBV6-6 to TRBJ2-2, with D perhaps TRBD1 (6 bases). The material sequenced was PBMCs, taken before ibrutinib treatment. CDR3 sequence: CASTETGQAGELFF. In DNA, the CDR3 is TGTGCCAGCACCGAGACAGGTCAGGCCGGGGAGCTGTTTTTT.